What follows are 20 T cell receptor beta chains derived from one specimen sequenced in a study of shared T cell receptors in the human thymus. Measured with immunoSEQ multiplex PCR; TCRdb has only the in-frame clones, and not every one. The data hold more than 300,000 clones, with 95% observed a single time. The sample consisted of thymocytes. The receptor source for this set is a human donor.

The chain links TRBV19 to TRBJ2-2, with 10 positions matching TRBD2. Germline-derived CDR1 and CDR2 are LNHDA and SQIVND (reference sequence). The CDR3 spans 15 residues. V was clipped by 3 bases and J by 5 bases; unmatched bases: 3. CDR3 amino acids: CASSILAGVTGELFF. CDR3 nucleotide sequence: TGTGCCAGTAGTATTCTAGCGGGAGTGACCGGGGAGCTGTTTTTT. Full variable domain (missing parts from reference TRBV19 and TRBJ2-2): DGGITQSPKYLFRKEGQNVTLSCEQNLNHDAMYWYRQDPGQGLRLIYYSQIVNDFQKGDIAEGYSVSREKKESFPLTVTSAQKNPTAFYLCASSILAGVTGELFFGEGSRLTVL.

About this clone itself: At the DNA level, this CDR3 is encoded by other sequences in the same sample as well. This chain uses TRBV30 with TRBJ2-5; D gene unclear. V gave up 3 bases and J gave up 2 bases, with 10 bases separating them. The germline V gene has CDR1 GTSNPN and CDR2 SVGIG (reference sequence). This CDR3 contains 13 residues. The CDR3 DNA is TGTGCCTGGAGGGGGTGGGGTCAAGAGACCCAGTACTTC. Protein product: CAWRGWGQETQYF.

This rearrangement joins TRBV7-8 to TRBJ2-2; D not resolved. V was clipped by 5 bases and J by 3 bases, with 10 bases between them. The CDR3 has 14 amino acids. Germline V CDR1 and CDR2: SGHVS, FQNEAQ. The CDR3 protein is CASSHWNDTGELFF. The CDR3 region has the DNA TGTGCCAGCAGCCATTGGAATGACACCGGGGAGCTGTTTTTT.

The rearrangement joins TRBV18 to TRBJ2-7; 8 nucleotides agree with TRBD2. V lost 3 bases and J lost 0; bases outside the gene matches: 4. CDR1 is KGHSH, CDR2 LQKENI, per germline. The length of the CDR3 is 15 residues. The CDR3 DNA reads as TGTGCCAGCTCACCCCCGGGGGGGGGCTCCTACGAGCAGTACTTC. This codes for CASSPPGGGSYEQYF.

The genes are TRBV25-1 and TRBJ2-7, with 7 positions matching TRBD1. Germline values: CDR1 MGHDK, CDR2 SYGVNS. V dropped 4 bases and J dropped 3; count of bases not matched to a gene: 9. This CDR3 spans 15 amino acids. This CDR3 is CASSAPTGPIYEQYF. Written as DNA, the CDR3 is TGTGCCAGCAGTGCCCCGACAGGGCCGATCTACGAGCAGTACTTC.

The genes are TRBV27 and TRBJ1-2, with 8 bases fitting TRBD1. The V segment lost 0 bases and the J segment 4 bases; nucleotides outside the gene matches: 1. This CDR3 contains 14 residues. Germline V CDR1 and CDR2: MNHEY, SMNVEV (reference sequence). The CDR3 nucleotides read TGTGCCAGCAGTTTATCGGGACAGGTCTATGGCTACACCTTC. Translating it yields CASSLSGQVYGYTF.

V gene TRBV28 combines with J gene TRBJ1-2, with D perhaps TRBD1 (6 bases). Trimming stripped 8 bases from V and 3 bases from J, with 28 bases between. Germline V gene sequence: CDR1 MDHEN, CDR2 SYDVKM. The CDR3 has 18 amino acids. The CDR3 loop reads CASALPQRTALPHYGYTF. The CDR3 DNA sequence: TGTGCCAGCGCGCTCCCCCAACGGACAGCCCTGCCCCACTATGGCTACACCTTC.

This clone was recorded once. The chain has TRBV9 and TRBJ2-7; weak D call: TRBD1 (6 bases). V was cut by 0 bases and J by 1 base, with 11 bases left in between. CDR3 length: 15 residues. Germline-derived CDR1 and CDR2 are SGDLS and YYNGEE. The CDR3 loop is CASSVAGGGSYEQYF. CDR3 in DNA: TGTGCCAGCAGCGTAGCTGGGGGCGGTTCCTACGAGCAGTACTTC.

In the case of this clone: A read error may account for a junction end that differs from germline. This CDR3 reads CATSRDSRDTQYF. The CDR3 region has the DNA TGTGCCACCAGCAGAGACAGCAGAGATACGCAGTATTTT. This rearrangement joins TRBV15 to TRBJ2-3; D is unclear. This CDR3 has 13 residues. Germline lookup yields CDR1 LNHNV and CDR2 YYDKDF (reference sequence).

CDR3 sequence: CASSPWTSGRVNEQFF. Written as DNA, the CDR3 is TGTGCCAGCAGCCCTTGGACTAGCGGGAGGGTCAATGAGCAGTTCTTC. The chain uses TRBV7-2 and TRBJ2-1, with 15 positions matching TRBD2. CDR3 length equals 16 residues. Germline lookup yields CDR1 SGHTA and CDR2 FQGNSA. The ends lost 5 bases at V and 6 bases at J; junction bases unmatched: 5.

The chain employs TRBV11-3 and TRBJ2-3, with a weak D call TRBD1 (6 bases). Trimming cost V 5 bases and J 6 bases, with 6 bases left between them. The CDR3 length is 11 residues. The germline V gene has CDR1 SGHNT and CDR2 YENEEA. CDR3 DNA: TGTGCCAGCAGCCAGGGGGATACGCAGTATTTT. As protein: CASSQGDTQYF.

This chain uses TRBV30 with TRBJ2-7; 11 bases fit TRBD2. Germline V gene sequence: CDR1 GTSNPN, CDR2 SVGIG (reference sequence). The CDR3 is 14 residues long. J was trimmed by 5 bases and V by 2 bases; bases with no gene match: 5. The CDR3 DNA reads as TGTGCCTGGAGTTTGCGGACTAGCGGGCACGAGCAGTACTTC. Translation: CAWSLRTSGHEQYF. Supplemented by reference TRBV30 and TRBJ2-7, the full variable domain reads SQTIHQWPATLVQPVGSPLSLECTVEGTSNPNLYWYRQAAGRGLQLLFYSVGIGQISSEVPQNLSASRPQDRQFILSSKKLLLSDSGFYLCAWSLRTSGHEQYFGPGTRLTVT.

This clone occurred once. The rearrangement uses TRBV28 and TRBJ2-1; the D is unclear. The CDR3 consists of 13 residues. Trimming cost V 3 bases and J 6 bases, with 9 bases left between them. From germline, CDR1 is MDHEN and CDR2 SYDVKM. Written as DNA, the CDR3 is TGTGCCAGCAGTTTTCTTTCCAGCAATGAGCAGTTCTTC. This encodes CASSFLSSNEQFF.

This clone was counted between two and nine times. For the CDR3, the DNA is TGTGCCAGCAGCCAAGAATCTGGGGCACAGGGGACCGTTGATGAGCAGTTCTTC. This gives the protein CASSQESGAQGTVDEQFF. The V gene is TRBV14, the J gene TRBJ2-1, with TRBD1 matching 7 bases. The CDR3 has 18 amino acids. J was trimmed by 8 bases and V by 0 bases; bases with no gene match: 16. Per the germline V gene, CDR1 is SGHDN and CDR2 is FVKESK.

The V call is TRBV11-2, the J call TRBJ2-1; perhaps TRBD2 as D (5 bases). This CDR3 comprises 17 residues. In germline, CDR1 is SGHAT, CDR2 FQNNGV. Deletions cut 1 base from V and 8 bases from J, with 21 bases between. Written as DNA, the CDR3 is TGTGCCAGCAGCTTAGGTATCGGGCTAGCTCAGAGCCATGAGCAGTTCTTC. Translated: CASSLGIGLAQSHEQFF.

The genes are TRBV6-4 and TRBJ2-2; D is perhaps TRBD2 (6 bases). Germline loops: CDR1 MRHNA, CDR2 SNTAGT. V lost 7 bases to trimming and J lost 3 bases, with 15 bases between them. This CDR3 is 15 amino acids long. The CDR3 loop reads CASKSGEKDTGELFF. In DNA form, the CDR3 reads TGTGCCAGCAAATCGGGGGAAAAGGACACCGGGGAGCTGTTTTTT.

This clone was seen just once. The V gene is TRBV28, the J gene TRBJ2-3, with D perhaps given as TRBD1 or TRBD2 (5 bases each). In germline, CDR1 is MDHEN, CDR2 SYDVKM. CDR3 size: 17 residues. V dropped 5 bases and J dropped 5 bases, with 23 bases sitting between them. This CDR3 reads CASSRPTGRVVIDTQYF. In DNA, the CDR3 is TGTGCCAGCAGTAGACCCACGGGGCGGGTCGTTATAGATACGCAGTATTTT.

This chain links TRBV19 with TRBJ1-5; TRBD1 is a possible D gene (5 bases). Germline assignment: CDR1 LNHDA and CDR2 SQIVND (reference sequence). V dropped 7 bases and J dropped 6 bases, with 22 bases sitting between them. The CDR3 is made up of 16 amino acids. DNA of the CDR3: TGTGCCAGTACCCTCCAGCCCCGGGGGGTGGGTCAGCCCCAGCATTTT. It encodes CASTLQPRGVGQPQHF.

The chain employs TRBV4-1 and TRBJ2-2; 8 nucleotides match TRBD2. Germline V gene lookup returns CDR1 MGHRA and CDR2 YSYEKL. The CDR3 loop spans 13 amino acids. V shed 4 bases and J 6 bases; nucleotides not matched to a gene: 1. The CDR3 sequence: CASSPAGAGELFF. CDR3 sequence (DNA): TGCGCCAGCAGCCCAGCGGGAGCCGGGGAGCTGTTTTTT.

Note on this clone: Other DNA variants within this sample encode the same CDR3. This sequence joins TRBV6-6 and TRBJ1-2; the match to TRBD1 covers 8 bases. CDR1 MNHNY and CDR2 SVGAGI come from the germline V gene (reference sequence). The V segment lost 5 bases and the J segment 3 bases; nucleotides outside the gene matches: 5. The CDR3 is 14 residues long. The CDR3 protein is CASSTGQGDYGYTF. The CDR3 DNA sequence: TGTGCCAGCAGTACTGGACAGGGAGACTATGGCTACACCTTC.